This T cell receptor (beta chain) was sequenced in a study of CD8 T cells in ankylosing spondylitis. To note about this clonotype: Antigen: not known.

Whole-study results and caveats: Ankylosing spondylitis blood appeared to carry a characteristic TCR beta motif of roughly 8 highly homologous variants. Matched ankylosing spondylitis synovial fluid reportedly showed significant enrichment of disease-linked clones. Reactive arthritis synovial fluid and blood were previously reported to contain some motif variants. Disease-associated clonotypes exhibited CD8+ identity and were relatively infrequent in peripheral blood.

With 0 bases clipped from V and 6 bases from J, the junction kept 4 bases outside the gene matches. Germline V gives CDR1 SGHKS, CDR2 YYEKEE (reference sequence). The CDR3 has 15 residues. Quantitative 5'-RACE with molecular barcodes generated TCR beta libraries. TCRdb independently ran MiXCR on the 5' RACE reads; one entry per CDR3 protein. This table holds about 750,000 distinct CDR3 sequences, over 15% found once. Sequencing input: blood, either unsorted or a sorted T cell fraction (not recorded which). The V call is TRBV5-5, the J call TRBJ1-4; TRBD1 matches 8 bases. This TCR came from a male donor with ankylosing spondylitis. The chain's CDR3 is CASSLARTGYEKLFF. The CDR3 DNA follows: TGTGCCAGCAGCTTGGCCAGGACAGGGTATGAAAAACTGTTTTTT.